Below, 15 T cell receptor beta chains from the same sample are listed, as sequenced in a study of CD4 T cells in relation to SARS-CoV-2 and coronaviruses. Repertoires were generated with immunoSEQ multiplex PCR, while TCRdb's copy carries only in-frame clones and drops some. The sample carries tens of thousands of clones, roughly 94% recorded once. The sample was naive CD4+ T cells from PBMCs. Subset here: naive CD4+ T cells isolated by negative enrichment. The receptors originated from an adult with COVID-19.

The chain joins TRBV14 to TRBJ2-1, with D perhaps TRBD1 (5 bases). V was trimmed by 3 bases and J by 3 bases, leaving 12 bases between them. From germline, CDR1 is SGHDN and CDR2 FVKESK. The CDR3 consists of 15 residues. DNA of the CDR3: TGTGCCAGCAGCCAGGGGCTAGGGCGCTACAATGAGCAGTTCTTC. Its translation is CASSQGLGRYNEQFF.

The chain has TRBV7-3 and TRBJ2-1; D may match TRBD1 or TRBD2 (5 bases each). V was clipped by 4 bases and J by 5 bases, with 9 bases between them. The length of the CDR3 is 13 residues. The germline V gene has CDR1 SGHTA and CDR2 FQGTGA. CDR3 sequence: CASSWGTDNEQFF. The CDR3 DNA sequence: TGTGCCAGCAGCTGGGGGACCGACAATGAGCAGTTCTTC.

The chain is built from TRBV3-1 (or the pseudogene TRBV3-2) and TRBJ2-6; D gene uncertain. From germline, CDR1 is LGHDT and CDR2 YNNKEL (reference sequence). The CDR3 spans 15 residues. Trimming stripped 4 bases from V and 0 bases from J, with 7 bases between. This chain's CDR3 is CASSPWISGANVLTF. CDR3 DNA: TGTGCCAGCAGCCCATGGATCTCTGGGGCCAACGTCCTGACTTTC.

The rearrangement joins TRBV27 to TRBJ1-4; D is uncertain. CDR1 and CDR2 (germline): MNHEY, SMNVEV (reference sequence). Trimming removed 6 bases from V and 0 bases from J, with 8 bases in between. The CDR3 covers 14 residues. CDR3 amino acids: CASSPYATNEKLFF. DNA for the CDR3: TGTGCCAGCAGCCCCTATGCAACTAATGAAAAACTGTTTTTT.

This chain joins TRBV28 and TRBJ1-5; D not certain. In germline, CDR1 is MDHEN, CDR2 SYDVKM. The V and J ends lost 3 bases and 6 bases respectively, with 9 bases between them. The CDR3 is 13 amino acids. The CDR3 nucleotides are TGTGCCAGCAGTTTGATAGGAGGTCAGCCCCAGCATTTT. This codes for CASSLIGGQPQHF.

The gene calls are TRBV27 and TRBJ2-2; the match to TRBD2 covers 8 bases. Germline V gives CDR1 MNHEY, CDR2 SMNVEV (reference sequence). The CDR3 sequence is 16 residues long. Trimming removed 5 bases from V and 3 bases from J; junction bases left unmatched: 8. This CDR3 reads CASSRNGRVDTGELFF. Here the CDR3 DNA reads TGTGCCAGCAGTCGAAACGGGAGGGTCGACACCGGGGAGCTGTTTTTT.

The CDR3 is CASSDMVTYEQYF. The CDR3 nucleotides are TGTGCCAGCAGTGATATGGTTACCTACGAGCAGTACTTC. This chain joins TRBV6-1 and TRBJ2-7, with unresolved D. This CDR3 has 13 residues. V was trimmed by 3 bases and J by 2 bases, leaving 8 bases between them. The germline gives CDR1 MNHNS, CDR2 SASEGT.

The rearrangement joins TRBV28 to TRBJ1-4; unclear D gene. V lost 3 bases and J lost 4, with 9 bases in between. The CDR3 loop spans 14 amino acids. The germline V gene encodes CDR1 MDHEN and CDR2 SYDVKM. CDR3: CASSLGGNNEKLFF. DNA of the CDR3: TGTGCCAGCAGTTTGGGCGGTAATAATGAAAAACTGTTTTTT.

V gene TRBV6-5 combines with J gene TRBJ1-2; the D gene is possibly TRBD1 (5 bases). There are 15 residues in the CDR3. Trimming removed 7 bases from V and 0 bases from J, with 15 bases in between. Germline CDR1 is MNHEY and CDR2 is SVGAGI. This CDR3 is CASNPGGGANYGYTF. DNA of the CDR3: TGTGCCAGCAATCCCGGGGGGGGAGCTAACTATGGCTACACCTTC.

V gene TRBV6-4 combines with J gene TRBJ2-3; possibly TRBD1 or TRBD2 for D (5 bases each). The CDR3 consists of 18 residues. CDR1 MRHNA and CDR2 SNTAGT come from the germline V gene. The V gene lost 0 bases and the J gene lost 7 bases, with 23 bases spanning the gap. The CDR3 coding sequence is TGTGCCAGCAGTGACTCAGCCGGTACGACCGGGGACGGGAATACGCAGTATTTT. Protein: CASSDSAGTTGDGNTQYF.

The V gene is TRBV19, the J gene TRBJ2-1; 10 bases match TRBD2. CDR3 length equals 20 residues. CDR1 and CDR2 (germline): LNHDA, SQIVND (reference sequence). Losses at the gene ends were 4 bases for V and 0 bases for J; bases not matched to a gene: 15. As DNA, the CDR3 is TGTGCCAGTAGTACCCTCCTCGGAGCGGGAGGGCCTTTCTCCTACAATGAGCAGTTCTTC. It yields the protein CASSTLLGAGGPFSYNEQFF.

The chain carries TRBV2 and TRBJ2-1; D is undetermined. Trimming left V 3 bases short and J 3 bases short, with 6 bases between. This CDR3 is 13 amino acids long. Germline lookup yields CDR1 SNHLY and CDR2 FYNNEI. DNA for the CDR3: TGTGCCAGCAGTGATCCAATCTACAATGAGCAGTTCTTC. Protein: CASSDPIYNEQFF.

This chain links TRBV9 with TRBJ2-2, with 12 bases aligning to TRBD1. This CDR3 is 18 amino acids long. The V gene's germline CDR1 is SGDLS and CDR2 YYNGEE. After removal of 3 bases from V and 4 bases from J, the junction contained 10 bases not matched to a gene. The CDR3 DNA sequence: TGTGCCAGCAGCGCCGCCCCCGGGACAGGGGGCGGCACCGGGGAGCTGTTTTTT. This translates into CASSAAPGTGGGTGELFF.

The chain couples TRBV3-1 (or the pseudogene TRBV3-2) to TRBJ1-4; weak D call: TRBD1 (5 bases). The V gene's germline CDR1 is LGHDT and CDR2 YNNKEL (reference sequence). V dropped 1 base and J dropped 6 bases, with 12 bases sitting between them. The CDR3 covers 15 residues. For the CDR3, the DNA is TGTGCCAGCAGCCAAGCGCGGCAGGGAGATGAAAAACTGTTTTTT. Translated, it gives CASSQARQGDEKLFF.

The CDR3 here is CASSGPGGGSRGKQYF. CDR3 sequence (DNA): TGTGCCAGCAGCGGTCCTGGGGGCGGGAGTCGGGGTAAGCAGTACTTC. This chain connects TRBV11-2 to TRBJ2-7, with D perhaps matching TRBD2 (7 bases). V lost 5 bases to trimming and J lost 8 bases, with 25 bases between them. Per germline, CDR1 SGHAT and CDR2 FQNNGV. This CDR3 is built from 16 residues.